Listed below are T cell receptor beta chains from one sample, sequenced in a study of siplizumab effects on memory and regulatory T cells. Generated by immunoSEQ multiplex PCR, the TCRdb table keeps only in-frame clones and is missing some. The sample lists 80,000 to 130,000 clones, about 90% occurring once. Sequenced material: Tregs sorted from blood. The receptors come from a human donor in good health. Both conserved end residues are part of each CDR3. The order of the fields is V gene, J gene, clone size, D gene, CDR3 DNA, CDR3 protein. The D gene is left open where the match is weak. Not every row has a clone size; where given, it reads once, few, many or a size class.

>TRBV6-5|TRBJ2-7|-|TRBD1
TGTGCCAGCAGTTACGCTCCACAGGGGTGGAGGTACGAGCAGTACTTC
CASSYAPQGWRYEQYF
>TRBV14|TRBJ2-3|-|TRBD2
TGTGCCAGCAGCCAGGGACTAGCAGATACGCAGTATTTT
CASSQGLADTQYF
>TRBV28|TRBJ2-3|once|-
TGTGCCAGCAGTAACACAGATACGCAGTATTTT
CASSNTDTQYF
>TRBV5-1|TRBJ2-7|once|-
TGCGCCAGCAGTCTGTTTCCCGGGACGGCCTACGAGCAGTACTTC
CASSLFPGTAYEQYF
>TRBV15|TRBJ1-2|-|TRBD1
TGTGCCACCAGCAGGGGGACAGGGCTTCTTGGCGGCTACACCTTC
CATSRGTGLLGGYTF
>TRBV9|TRBJ1-5|-|TRBD1
TGTGCCAGCAGCGTAGGGGACAGGGCTAATCAGCCCCAGCATTTT
CASSVGDRANQPQHF
>TRBV5-1|TRBJ2-5|-|TRBD2
TGCGCCAGCAGCTTGGTTGCGGGAGGGGTTCAAGAGACCCAGTACTTC
CASSLVAGGVQETQYF
>TRBV10-3|TRBJ1-2|-|TRBD1
TGTGCCATCAGCGGGGACAGGAACTATGGCTACACCTTC
CAISGDRNYGYTF
>TRBV25-1|TRBJ2-1|-|TRBD2
TGTGCCAGCAGTGATTCTGGACTAGCGGGGTACAATGAGCAGTTCTTC
CASSDSGLAGYNEQFF
>TRBV29-1|TRBJ2-3|-|TRBD1
TGCAGCGTTACGACAGGGGGTAGCACAGATACGCAGTATTTT
CSVTTGGSTDTQYF
>TRBV29-1|TRBJ1-2|-|TRBD1
TGCAGCGTTGATATCACAGGGGAAGGATATGGCTACACCTTC
CSVDITGEGYGYTF
>TRBV10-3|TRBJ2-1|once|TRBD2
TGTGCCATCAGTGAGTGGAGCGGGAGGGCCCGTAGCTCCTACAATGAGCAGTTCTTC
CAISEWSGRARSSYNEQFF
>TRBV18|TRBJ2-3|-|-
TGTGCCAGCTCACCACGAAGCGGGTCCCCCGGTTCGGATACGCAGTATTTT
CASSPRSGSPGSDTQYF
>TRBV11-2|TRBJ2-4|-|TRBD2
TGTGCCAGCAAGACTAGCGGGACTGCCAAAAACATTCAGTACTTC
CASKTSGTAKNIQYF
>TRBV7-7|TRBJ2-5|-|-
TGTGCTAGCAGCTTAGGGAATGGGCCACAAGAGACCCAGTACTTC
CASSLGNGPQETQYF
>TRBV2|TRBJ2-2|-|TRBD1
TGTGCCAGCAGTGAGGACAGGGGGCCCGGGGAGCTGTTTTTT
CASSEDRGPGELFF
>TRBV6-5|TRBJ1-4|-|-
TGTGCCAGCAGGGGCGGAGGACGTAATGAAAAACTGTTTTTT
CASRGGGRNEKLFF
>TRBV1|TRBJ2-1|-|-
TGCACCAGCAGCCAAGACCGGGACTACCTCTCCTACAATGAGCAGTTCTTC
CTSSQDRDYLSYNEQFF
>TRBV6-5|TRBJ2-5|-|TRBD2
TGTGCCAGCAGTTCCTTGACTAGCGGGAGGCGAGAGACCCAGTACTTC
CASSSLTSGRRETQYF
>TRBV7-9|TRBJ2-1|-|TRBD2
TGTGCCAGCAGCGGAGGGGCGGGGGGTTTTATCAATGAGCAGTTCTTC
CASSGGAGGFINEQFF
>TRBV6-5|TRBJ2-7|-|TRBD2
TGTGCCAGCAGTTTCATAGCGGGAGGAGTCAACGAGCAGTACTTC
CASSFIAGGVNEQYF
>TRBV10-2|TRBJ1-1|-|-
TGCGCCAGCAGTGAGAGCCAAGGGAACACTGAAGCTTTCTTT
CASSESQGNTEAFF
>TRBV5-1|TRBJ1-5|-|-
TGCGCCAGCAGCTCGGGAGGGGGGGGACCCCAGCATTTT
CASSSGGGGPQHF
>TRBV5-1|TRBJ2-6|-|TRBD1
TGCGCCAGCAGCTGGAAATACAGGGGAAGTTCAGGGGCCAACGTCCTGACTTTC
CASSWKYRGSSGANVLTF
>TRBV5-5|TRBJ2-7|-|TRBD1
TGTGCCAGCAGCCAGGGACAGGACCTCTCCTACGAGCAGTACTTC
CASSQGQDLSYEQYF
>TRBV19|TRBJ1-4|-|-
TGTGCCAGTAGTACCAGGACAGAGAATGAAAAACTGTTTTTT
CASSTRTENEKLFF
>TRBV30|TRBJ2-1|-|TRBD1
TGTGCCTGGAGTGTCCTCCCGGACAGGGCCAATGAGCAGTTCTTC
CAWSVLPDRANEQFF
>TRBV2|TRBJ2-1|-|-
TGTGCCAGCAATCGACAGGACAATGAGCAGTTCTTC
CASNRQDNEQFF
>TRBV5-1|TRBJ1-2|-|TRBD1
TGCGCCAGCAGCAAGGCGAGGGGGCTCGGCTACACCTTC
CASSKARGLGYTF
>TRBV25-1|TRBJ2-5|-|-
TGTGCCAGCAGTGAATCCAAGAAGCGGGAGACCCAGTACTTC
CASSESKKRETQYF
>TRBV6-6|TRBJ1-2|-|-
TGTGCCAGCAGCAATTTGGGACGGACGCGATCGCATGGCTACACCTTC
CASSNLGRTRSHGYTF
>TRBV29-1|TRBJ1-2|-|-
TGCAGCTCGGGGGGAAGGTATGGCTACACCTTC
CSSGGRYGYTF
>TRBV10-3|TRBJ2-3|-|TRBD1
TGTGCCATCAGTCAGGGGGCGCGTGAGCAGTATTTT
CAISQGAREQYF
>TRBV19|TRBJ2-6|-|-
TGTGCCAGTAGTGCCCAGGGTTCCGGGGCCAACGTCCTGACTTTC
CASSAQGSGANVLTF
>TRBV11-2|TRBJ2-6|-|-
TGTGCCAGCAGCCCTTACAGGGCTGGGGCCAACGTCCTGACTTTC
CASSPYRAGANVLTF
>TRBV11-2|TRBJ2-6|-|-
TGTGCCAGCAGCTTGAGTCAACCTGGGGCCAACGTCCTGACTTTC
CASSLSQPGANVLTF
>TRBV6-1|TRBJ2-7|once|TRBD2
TGTGCCAGCAGCACTAGCGGGCTCTCCTACGAGCAGTACTTC
CASSTSGLSYEQYF
>TRBV5-1|TRBJ2-7|-|-
TGCGCCAGCAGCTTGAGACAAGACGGGCACGAGCAGTACTTC
CASSLRQDGHEQYF
>TRBV5-1|TRBJ2-2|-|TRBD2
TGCGCCAGCAGCCCGTCGCCGGGACTAAACACCGGGGAGCTGTTTTTT
CASSPSPGLNTGELFF
>TRBV4-1|TRBJ2-3|-|TRBD2
TGCGCCAGCAGCCCGACTAGCGGCAGGGGGGCAGATACGCAGTATTTT
CASSPTSGRGADTQYF
>TRBV5-1|TRBJ2-2|-|-
TGCGCCAGCAGCTTCACCCGGCTCGGGGAGCTGTTTTTT
CASSFTRLGELFF
>TRBV19|TRBJ2-2|-|TRBD2
TGTGCCAGTAGTAAGGGACTAGCGGGATCCGGGGAGCTGTTTTTT
CASSKGLAGSGELFF